This T cell receptor beta chain was identified in a study of Ad26.COV2.S vaccination and SARS-CoV-2 variants. Study details: Donor was assigned to the Ad26.COV2.S arm of trial COV1001. The study gave Ad26.COV2.S intramuscularly, once or twice 56 days apart.

The protocol was immunoSEQ multiplex PCR, while the TCRdb copy is restricted to in-frame clones and leaves out a portion. Among about 680,000 clones listed, around 90% were seen once. Treatment described: some 20 received Ad26.COV2.S at low or high dose, single or two shots; several received placebo; per-sample allocation not given. Specimen acquisition occurred on day 63 following the initial vaccine or placebo injection. This Boston cohort included adults aged 18-55 years. The study used a vaccine consisting of an Ad26 vector that expressed Wuhan-strain SARS-CoV-2 spike. The ends lost 0 bases at V and 3 bases at J; junction bases unmatched: 11. The CDR3 length is 17 residues. Germline-derived CDR1 and CDR2 are SGHAT and FQNNGV.

The sequencing here drew on peripheral blood, taken in a trial of Ad26.COV2.S vaccine versus placebo. The TCR sequence derives from a person between 18 and 59 years old who received the Ad26.COV2.S COVID-19 vaccine or a placebo. This sequence joins TRBV11-2 and TRBJ2-7, with TRBD1 matching over 7 bases. CDR3 sequence (DNA): TGTGCCAGCAGCTTAGAAGGGACAGTATTTATGCACTACGAGCAGTACTTC. Amino acid sequence: CASSLEGTVFMHYEQYF.